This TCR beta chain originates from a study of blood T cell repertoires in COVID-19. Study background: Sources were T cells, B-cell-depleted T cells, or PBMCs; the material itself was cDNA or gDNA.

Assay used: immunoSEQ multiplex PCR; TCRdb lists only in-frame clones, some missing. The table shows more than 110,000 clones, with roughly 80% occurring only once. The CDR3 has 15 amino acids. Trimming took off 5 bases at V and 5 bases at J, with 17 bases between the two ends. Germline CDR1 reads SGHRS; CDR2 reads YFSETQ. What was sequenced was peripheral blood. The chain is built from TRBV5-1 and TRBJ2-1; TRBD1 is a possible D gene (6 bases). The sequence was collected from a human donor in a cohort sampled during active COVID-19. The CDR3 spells CASSISGTPNNEQFF. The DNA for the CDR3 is TGCGCCAGCAGTATATCCGGGACACCCAACAATGAGCAGTTCTTC.